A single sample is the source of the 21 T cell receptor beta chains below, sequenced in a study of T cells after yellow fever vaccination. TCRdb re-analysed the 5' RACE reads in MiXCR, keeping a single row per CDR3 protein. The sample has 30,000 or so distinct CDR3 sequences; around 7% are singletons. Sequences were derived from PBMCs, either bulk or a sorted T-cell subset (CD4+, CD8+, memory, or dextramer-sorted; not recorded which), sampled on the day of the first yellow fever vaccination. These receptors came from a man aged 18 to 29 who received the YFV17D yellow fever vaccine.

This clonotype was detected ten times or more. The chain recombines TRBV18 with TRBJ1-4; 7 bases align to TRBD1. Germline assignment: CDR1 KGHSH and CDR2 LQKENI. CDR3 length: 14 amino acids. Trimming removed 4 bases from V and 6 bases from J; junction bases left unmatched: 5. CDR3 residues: CASSRSGTDEKLFF. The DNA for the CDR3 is TGTGCCAGCTCACGATCAGGGACAGATGAAAAACTGTTTTTT.

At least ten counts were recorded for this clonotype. The CDR3 here is CSVEEQSSYNEQFF. The CDR3, as DNA: TGCAGCGTTGAAGAGCAAAGCTCCTACAATGAGCAGTTCTTC. V gene TRBV29-1 combines with J gene TRBJ2-1; no reliable D call. The CDR3 extends over 14 amino acids. CDR1 and CDR2 (germline): SQVTM, ANQGSEA. Deletions cut 0 bases from V and 0 bases from J, with 6 bases between.

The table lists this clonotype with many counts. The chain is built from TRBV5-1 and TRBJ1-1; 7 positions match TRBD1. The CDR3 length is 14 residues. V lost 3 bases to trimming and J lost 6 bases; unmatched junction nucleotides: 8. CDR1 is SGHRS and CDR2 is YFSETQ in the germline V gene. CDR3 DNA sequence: TGCGCCAGCAGCTCACCTGGTGGGACAGCTGAAGCTTTCTTT. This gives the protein CASSSPGGTAEAFF.

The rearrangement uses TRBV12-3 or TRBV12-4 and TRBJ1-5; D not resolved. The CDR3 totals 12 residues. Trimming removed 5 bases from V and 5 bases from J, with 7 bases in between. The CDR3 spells CASSRPYQPQHF. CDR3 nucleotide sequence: TGTGCCAGCAGTCGCCCCTATCAGCCCCAGCATTTT.

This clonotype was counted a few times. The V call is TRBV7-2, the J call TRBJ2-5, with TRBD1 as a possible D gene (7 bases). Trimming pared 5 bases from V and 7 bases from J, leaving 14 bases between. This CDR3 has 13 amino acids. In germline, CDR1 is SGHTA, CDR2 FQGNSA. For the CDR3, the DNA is TGTGCCAGCAGCCAGGGGGGCTTCGTGACCCAGTACTTC. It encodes CASSQGGFVTQYF.

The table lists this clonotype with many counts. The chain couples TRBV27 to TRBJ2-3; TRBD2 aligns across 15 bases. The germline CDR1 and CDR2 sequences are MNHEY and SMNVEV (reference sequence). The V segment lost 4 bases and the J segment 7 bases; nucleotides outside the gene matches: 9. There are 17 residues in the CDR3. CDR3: CASSSPWTSGGGYTQYF. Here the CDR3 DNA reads TGTGCCAGCAGTTCCCCTTGGACTAGCGGGGGGGGTTATACGCAGTATTTT.

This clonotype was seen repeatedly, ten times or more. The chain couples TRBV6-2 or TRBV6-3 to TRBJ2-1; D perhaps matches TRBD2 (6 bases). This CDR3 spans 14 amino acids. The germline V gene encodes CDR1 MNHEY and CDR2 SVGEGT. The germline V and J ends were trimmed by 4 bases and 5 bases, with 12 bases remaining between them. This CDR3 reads CASSSPGGHNEQFF. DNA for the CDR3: TGTGCCAGCAGTTCCCCCGGGGGTCACAATGAGCAGTTCTTC.

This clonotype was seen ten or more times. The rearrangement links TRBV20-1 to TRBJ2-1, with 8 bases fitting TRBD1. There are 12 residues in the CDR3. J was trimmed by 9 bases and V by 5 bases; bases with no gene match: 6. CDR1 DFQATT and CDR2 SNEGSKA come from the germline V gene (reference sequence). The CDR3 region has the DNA TGCAGTGCTCCGACAGGGGTAGGTGAGCAGTTCTTC. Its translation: CSAPTGVGEQFF.

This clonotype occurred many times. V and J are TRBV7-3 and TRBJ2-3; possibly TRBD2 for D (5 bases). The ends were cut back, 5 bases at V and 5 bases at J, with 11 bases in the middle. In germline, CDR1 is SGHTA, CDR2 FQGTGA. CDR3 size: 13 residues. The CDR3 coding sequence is TGTGCCAGCAGCCTAAGAGAGGGAGATACGCAGTATTTT. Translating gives CASSLREGDTQYF.

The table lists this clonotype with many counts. Written as DNA, the CDR3 is TGTGCCATCAGTGCTTGGGACGGACAAAGCACAGATACGCAGTATTTT. It yields the protein CAISAWDGQSTDTQYF. The rearrangement links TRBV10-3 to TRBJ2-3, with D perhaps given as TRBD1 or TRBD2 (5 bases each). The V gene lost 4 bases and the J gene lost 0 bases, with 14 bases spanning the gap. There are 16 residues in the CDR3. Germline CDR1 and CDR2: ENHRY and SYGVKD.

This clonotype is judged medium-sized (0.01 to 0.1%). CDR3 DNA: TGTGCCAGCAGCTTAGTTATGGAGGCTGGCACAGATACGCAGTATTTT. Amino acid sequence: CASSLVMEAGTDTQYF. The V call is TRBV7-9, the J call TRBJ2-3, with D perhaps matching TRBD2 (5 bases). Trimming cost V 1 base and J 1 base, with 12 bases left between them. This CDR3 is 16 amino acids long. Germline lookup yields CDR1 SEHNR and CDR2 FQNEAQ (reference sequence). The full variable domain, completed using reference TRBV7-9 and TRBJ2-3, is DTGVSQNPRHKITKRGQNVTFRCDPISEHNRLYWYRQTLGQGPEFLTYFQNEAQLEKSRLLSDRFSAERPKGSFSTLEIQRTEQGDSAMYLCASSLVMEAGTDTQYFGPGTRLTVL.

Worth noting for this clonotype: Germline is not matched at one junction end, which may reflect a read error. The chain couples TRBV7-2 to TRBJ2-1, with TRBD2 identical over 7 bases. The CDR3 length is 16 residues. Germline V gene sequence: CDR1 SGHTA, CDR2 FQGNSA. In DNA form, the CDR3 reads TGTGACAGCAGCTTAGCAAGCGGGGTATGGGAACGTGAGCAGTTCTTC. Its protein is CDSSLASGVWEREQFF.

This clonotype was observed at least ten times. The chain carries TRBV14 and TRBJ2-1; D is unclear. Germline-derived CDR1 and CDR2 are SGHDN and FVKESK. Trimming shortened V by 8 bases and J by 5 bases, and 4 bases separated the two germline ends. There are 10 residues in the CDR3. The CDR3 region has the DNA TGTGCCAGCGGGAACAATGAGCAGTTCTTC. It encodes CASGNNEQFF.

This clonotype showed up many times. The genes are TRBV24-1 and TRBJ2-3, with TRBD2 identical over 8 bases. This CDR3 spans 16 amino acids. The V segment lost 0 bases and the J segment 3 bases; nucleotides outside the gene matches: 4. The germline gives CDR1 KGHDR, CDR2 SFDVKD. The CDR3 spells CATSDLRRGVTDTQYF. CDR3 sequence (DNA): TGTGCCACCAGTGATTTGCGGCGGGGGGTTACAGATACGCAGTATTTT.

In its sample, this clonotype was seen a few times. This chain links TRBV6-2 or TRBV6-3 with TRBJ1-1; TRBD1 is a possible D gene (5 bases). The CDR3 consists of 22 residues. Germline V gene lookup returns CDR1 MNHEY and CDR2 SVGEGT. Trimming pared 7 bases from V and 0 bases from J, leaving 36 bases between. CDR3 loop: CASTLLAGRFMGLGGLNTEAFF. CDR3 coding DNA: TGTGCCAGCACCCTCCTGGCAGGGCGGTTTATGGGGTTGGGGGGACTGAACACTGAAGCTTTCTTT.

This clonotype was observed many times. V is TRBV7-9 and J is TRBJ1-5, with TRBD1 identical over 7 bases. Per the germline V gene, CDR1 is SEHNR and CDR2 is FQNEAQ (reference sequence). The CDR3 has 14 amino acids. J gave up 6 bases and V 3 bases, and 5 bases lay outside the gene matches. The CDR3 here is CASSLGQGGQPQHF. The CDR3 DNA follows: TGTGCCAGCAGCTTGGGGCAGGGGGGTCAGCCCCAGCATTTT. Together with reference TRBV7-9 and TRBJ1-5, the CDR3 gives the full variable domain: DTGVSQNPRHKITKRGQNVTFRCDPISEHNRLYWYRQTLGQGPEFLTYFQNEAQLEKSRLLSDRFSAERPKGSFSTLEIQRTEQGDSAMYLCASSLGQGGQPQHFGDGTRLSIL.

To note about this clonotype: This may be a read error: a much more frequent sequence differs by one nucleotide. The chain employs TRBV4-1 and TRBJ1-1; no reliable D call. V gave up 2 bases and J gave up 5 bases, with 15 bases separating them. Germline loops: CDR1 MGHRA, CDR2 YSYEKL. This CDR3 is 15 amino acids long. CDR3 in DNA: TGCGCCAGCAGCCAACGCTCCTTCCAAAAGACTGAAGCTTTCTTT. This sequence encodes CASSQRSFQKTEAFF.

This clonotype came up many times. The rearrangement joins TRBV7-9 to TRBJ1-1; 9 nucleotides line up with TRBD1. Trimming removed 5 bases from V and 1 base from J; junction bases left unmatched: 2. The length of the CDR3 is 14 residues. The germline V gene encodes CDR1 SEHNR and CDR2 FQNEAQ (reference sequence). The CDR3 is CASSAGQGNTEAFF. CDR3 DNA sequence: TGTGCCAGCAGCGCGGGACAGGGGAACACTGAAGCTTTCTTT.

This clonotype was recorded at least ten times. The chain's CDR3 is CASSPSYEQYF. The DNA for the CDR3 is TGTGCCAGCAGTCCTTCCTACGAGCAGTACTTC. The chain combines TRBV6-2 or TRBV6-3 with TRBJ2-7; no definite D call. V was clipped by 5 bases and J by 1 base, with 3 bases between them. Germline V lookup: CDR1 MNHEY, CDR2 SVGEGT. CDR3 length: 11 amino acids.

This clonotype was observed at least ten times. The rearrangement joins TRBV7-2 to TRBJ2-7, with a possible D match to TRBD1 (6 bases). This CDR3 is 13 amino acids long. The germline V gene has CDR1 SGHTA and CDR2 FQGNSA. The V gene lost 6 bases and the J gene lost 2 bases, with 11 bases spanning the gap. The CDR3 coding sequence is TGTGCCAGCAGTCCGACAGGCCCCTACGAGCAGTACGTC. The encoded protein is CASSPTGPYEQYV.

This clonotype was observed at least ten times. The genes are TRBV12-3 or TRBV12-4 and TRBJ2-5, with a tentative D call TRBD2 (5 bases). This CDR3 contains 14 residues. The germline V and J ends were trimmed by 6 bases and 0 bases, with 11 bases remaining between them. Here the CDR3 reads CASRPLDYQETQYF. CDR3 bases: TGTGCCAGCAGGCCGTTGGACTACCAAGAGACCCAGTACTTC.